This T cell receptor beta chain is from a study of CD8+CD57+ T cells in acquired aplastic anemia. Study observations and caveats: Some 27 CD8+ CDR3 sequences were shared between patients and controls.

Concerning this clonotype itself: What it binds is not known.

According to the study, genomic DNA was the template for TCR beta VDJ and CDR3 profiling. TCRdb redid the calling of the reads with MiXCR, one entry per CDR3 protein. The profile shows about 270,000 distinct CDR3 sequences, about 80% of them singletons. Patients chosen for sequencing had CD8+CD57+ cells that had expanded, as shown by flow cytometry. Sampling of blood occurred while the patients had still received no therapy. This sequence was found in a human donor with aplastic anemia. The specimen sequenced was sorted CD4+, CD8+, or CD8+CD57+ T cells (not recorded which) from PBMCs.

Here the CDR3 reads CASSSMGAAGTGVLTF. CDR3 nucleotide sequence: TGTGCCAGCAGTTCAATGGGCGCGGCCGGGACTGGCGTTCTGACTTTC. V and J are TRBV7-2 and TRBJ2-6; perhaps TRBD2 as D (6 bases). The CDR3 covers 16 residues. V was cut by 6 bases and J by 16 bases, with 28 bases left in between. Germline V gene lookup returns CDR1 SGHTA and CDR2 FQGNSA.